The clone carrying this T cell receptor (beta chain) was counted only a few times. Looked up from germline, CDR1 is LNHDA and CDR2 is SQIVND (reference sequence). The CDR3 totals 16 residues. J gave up 3 bases and V 4 bases, and 8 bases lay outside the gene matches. This specimen comes from a study of blood T cell repertoires in COVID-19. The protocol was immunoSEQ multiplex PCR, while the TCRdb copy is restricted to in-frame clones and leaves out a portion. The sample has about 220,000 clones; 86% are singletons. The rearrangement joins TRBV19 to TRBJ1-1, with TRBD1 matching over 10 bases. The clonotype was recovered from a woman in her thirties or forties with acute COVID-19. Material: PBMCs or T cells enriched from blood (not recorded which). The CDR3 DNA is TGTGCCAGTAGTACCCGGACAGGGGGGAGTCACACTGAAGCTTTCTTT. Amino acid sequence: CASSTRTGGSHTEAFF.